The 29 T cell receptor beta chains in this list originate from one sample, sequenced in a study of cytomegalovirus exposure and HLA in healthy donors (dated by TCRdb to 2016 to 2017). The library came from the immunoSEQ multiplex PCR assay. Drawn from immuneACCESS, this table holds only the in-frame rearrangements with V and J called that TCRdb kept. Clones are partly lost; checked studies trace under half to an unresolved V gene and leave the rest unexplained. This sample holds over 150,000 clones; 65% to 90% were observed only once. Jointly, the top ten make up around 2% of the sample. The sequencing input was PBMCs. These receptors all come from a woman younger than 30 in good health and CMV-seronegative.

The rearrangement joins TRBV14 to TRBJ2-7, with 7 bases lining up with TRBD2. This CDR3 comprises 15 residues. The germline gives CDR1 SGHDN, CDR2 FVKESK. V was pared by 1 base and J by 6 bases, with 9 bases of the junction left unmatched. CDR3 sequence (DNA): TGTGCCAGCAGCCAAGCATCAAGAGGGAGGGGCGAGCAGTACTTC. This translates into CASSQASRGRGEQYF.

This chain joins TRBV25-1 and TRBJ2-7, with TRBD1 matching over 11 bases. This CDR3 comprises 15 residues. The V gene end was trimmed by 5 bases and the J gene end by 7 bases; junction bases not matched to a gene: 10. Per the germline V gene, CDR1 is MGHDK and CDR2 is SYGVNS. The CDR3 region is CASSYPGQGGREQYF. The CDR3, as DNA: TGTGCCAGCAGTTATCCGGGACAGGGGGGTAGGGAGCAGTACTTC.

The V gene is TRBV19, the J gene TRBJ2-2; D possibly corresponds to TRBD2 (6 bases). V was shortened by 6 bases and J by 13 bases, with 24 bases between the two germline ends. The CDR3 is 15 amino acids. Germline CDR1 and CDR2: LNHDA and SQIVND (reference sequence). The CDR3, as DNA: TGTGCCAGTAGCGGGCTAGCGACCACTCCAAGGGGGCTGTTTTTT. Protein sequence: CASSGLATTPRGLFF.

V usage is TRBV2 and J usage is TRBJ1-1; 7 bases agree with TRBD1. Germline lookup yields CDR1 SNHLY and CDR2 FYNNEI. The CDR3 covers 16 residues. V shed 1 base and J 2 bases; nucleotides not matched to a gene: 7. The chain's CDR3 is CASSEDWDSLNTEAFF. The CDR3 DNA follows: TGTGCCAGCAGTGAAGATTGGGACAGCTTAAACACTGAAGCTTTCTTT.

The genes are TRBV2 and TRBJ2-5; tentative D call: TRBD2 (6 bases). V was clipped by 3 bases and J by 13 bases, with 12 bases between them. Germline assignment: CDR1 SNHLY and CDR2 FYNNEI. This CDR3 has 11 residues. Written as DNA, the CDR3 is TGTGCCAGCAGTGATGGGCGGCGGGGGTACTTC. This translates into CASSDGRRGYF.

The CDR3 sequence: CASSPTGESGANVLTF. Written as DNA, the CDR3 is TGTGCCAGCTCACCCACAGGGGAATCTGGGGCCAACGTCCTGACTTTC. This chain links TRBV18 with TRBJ2-6, with 7 nucleotides matching TRBD1. Trimming took 3 bases from V and 1 from J; bases not matched to a gene: 3. The CDR3 loop spans 16 amino acids. CDR1 and CDR2 (germline): KGHSH, LQKENI.

Concerning this clone itself: As the CDR3 is not closed by the conserved phenylalanine or tryptophan, this likely results from a read error. Because the CDR3's place on the DNA is in doubt, the DNA is left out and the CDR3 is given as listed by TCRdb. The V and J genes are TRBV6-1 and TRBJ1-2; TRBD1, the D gene given by the table, was not confirmed from the DNA. CDR1 and CDR2 from the germline V gene are MNHNS and SASEGT. With termini counted, the CDR3 has 14 amino acids. This CDR3 reads CASSARLVRQGPSV.

The chain carries TRBV2 and TRBJ2-1; no clear D gene. With 3 bases removed from V and 0 bases from J, the gap between germline ends came to 12 bases. Looked up from germline, CDR1 is SNHLY and CDR2 is FYNNEI. The CDR3 totals 16 residues. CDR3 in DNA: TGTGCCAGCAGTGATTGGAGCGTTAGCTCCTACAATGAGCAGTTCTTC. This codes for CASSDWSVSSYNEQFF. Using reference TRBV2 and TRBJ2-1 for the parts outside the CDR3, the full variable domain is EPEVTQTPSHQVTQMGQEVILRCVPISNHLYFYWYRQILGQKVEFLVSFYNNEISEKSEIFDDQFSVERPDGSNFTLKIRSTKLEDSAMYFCASSDWSVSSYNEQFFGPGTRLTVL.

This rearrangement joins TRBV4-3 to TRBJ1-1, with D perhaps matching TRBD1 (5 bases). Trimming shortened V by 5 bases and J by 0 bases, and 22 bases separated the two germline ends. This CDR3 is built from 18 residues. Germline-derived CDR1 and CDR2 are LGHNA and YSLEER. This chain's CDR3 is CASSSTEGTIVMNTEAFF. The CDR3 DNA is TGCGCCAGCAGCTCCACCGAGGGGACTATCGTAATGAACACTGAAGCTTTCTTT.

V and J are TRBV7-9 and TRBJ1-5, with 10 positions matching TRBD1. The CDR3 totals 14 residues. The V gene end was trimmed by 3 bases and the J gene end by 6 bases; junction bases not matched to a gene: 2. Germline V gene data show CDR1 as SEHNR and CDR2 as FQNEAQ (reference sequence). CDR3 in amino acids: CASSFGTGVQPQHF. CDR3 nucleotides: TGTGCCAGCAGCTTTGGGACAGGGGTTCAGCCCCAGCATTTT.

This clone was seen just once. V usage is TRBV4-2 and J usage is TRBJ2-1; TRBD2 agrees at 16 bases. This CDR3 region has 18 residues. Trimming took 3 bases from V and 8 from J; bases not matched to a gene: 10. Germline V gene data show CDR1 as LGHNA and CDR2 as YNFKEQ. The CDR3 spells CASSQELGLAGGFDEQFF. The CDR3 bases are TGTGCCAGCAGCCAGGAATTGGGACTAGCGGGAGGGTTCGATGAGCAGTTCTTC.

V gene TRBV28 combines with J gene TRBJ1-2; D gene ambiguous. The V gene lost 7 bases and the J gene lost 4 bases, with 10 bases spanning the gap. CDR3 length: 12 residues. CDR1 is MDHEN and CDR2 is SYDVKM in the germline V gene. CDR3 bases: TGTGCCAGCACCGGGAGCGGCTATGGCTACACCTTC. Its translation is CASTGSGYGYTF.

The chain couples TRBV2 to TRBJ1-5; D gene ambiguous. V was clipped by 7 bases and J by 7 bases, with 20 bases between them. The germline V gene has CDR1 SNHLY and CDR2 FYNNEI. The CDR3 has 15 amino acids. The chain's CDR3 is CASKKESAGQQPQHF. DNA for the CDR3: TGTGCCAGCAAGAAGGAATCCGCAGGCCAACAGCCCCAGCATTTT.

This clone came up a few times. The chain is built from TRBV7-2 and TRBJ2-1, with TRBD2 identical over 10 bases. V trimming: 1 base; J trimming: 6 bases; junction bases outside the gene matches: 6. The CDR3 is 16 amino acids. The V gene's germline CDR1 is SGHTA and CDR2 FQGNSA. Here the CDR3 reads CASSLGRASGSNEQFF. The CDR3 region has the DNA TGTGCCAGCAGCTTAGGTCGGGCTAGCGGGAGCAATGAGCAGTTCTTC.

This chain links TRBV9 with TRBJ1-2; 9 bases align to TRBD1. V shed 4 bases and J 8 bases; nucleotides not matched to a gene: 12. The germline gives CDR1 SGDLS, CDR2 YYNGEE. The CDR3 is made up of 15 amino acids. The DNA of the CDR3 is TGTGCCAGCAGCACTAGACAGGGGGAGTATGAGGGCTACACCTTC. It codes for CASSTRQGEYEGYTF.

The chain recombines TRBV18 with TRBJ1-1; TRBD1 matches 9 bases. The J segment lost 1 base and the V segment lost 3 bases, leaving 6 bases of the junction unmatched. CDR3 length equals 16 residues. Germline CDR1 KGHSH, CDR2 LQKENI. CDR3 amino acids: CASSPGQGTTNTEAFF. In DNA form, the CDR3 reads TGTGCCAGCTCACCCGGACAGGGGACAACGAACACTGAAGCTTTCTTT.

Only a few counts were recorded for this clone. This chain connects TRBV6-1 to TRBJ1-2; a possible D gene is TRBD1 (6 bases). This CDR3 is built from 12 residues. Trimming left V 6 bases short and J 8 bases short, with 13 bases between. Germline lookup yields CDR1 MNHNS and CDR2 SASEGT. The CDR3 loop is CASRLTGPGYTF. The DNA of the CDR3 is TGTGCCAGCAGACTTACAGGGCCGGGCTACACCTTC.

The V gene is TRBV6-4, the J gene TRBJ2-1, with a weak D call TRBD2 (5 bases). V lost 8 bases and J 13 bases, leaving 9 bases between the germline ends. CDR3 length equals 9 residues. Germline V CDR1 and CDR2: MRHNA, SNTAGT. CDR3 amino acids: CASLGSQFF. CDR3 DNA sequence: TGTGCCAGCTTGGGGAGTCAGTTCTTC.

The chain couples TRBV6-4 to TRBJ2-1, with TRBD2 identical over 9 bases. V lost 0 bases and J lost 13; bases outside the gene matches: 7. The CDR3 is 14 residues long. In germline, CDR1 is MRHNA, CDR2 SNTAGT. The CDR3: CASSDSGSGGSQFF. The DNA for the CDR3 is TGTGCCAGCAGTGACTCCGGAAGCGGGGGGTCCCAGTTCTTC.

This chain uses TRBV7-9 with TRBJ1-4; the D gene is possibly TRBD1 (5 bases). CDR1 is SEHNR, CDR2 FQNEAQ, per germline (reference sequence). Trimming took 7 bases from V and 5 from J, leaving 14 bases between them. CDR3 length: 14 residues. In DNA, the CDR3 is TGTGCCAGCACCCCGTCGTACAGGAATGAAAAACTGTTTTTT. Translating it yields CASTPSYRNEKLFF.

J is TRBJ1-5 and V is TRBV2, with TRBD1 identical over 7 bases. This CDR3 is 15 amino acids long. Germline CDR1 reads SNHLY; CDR2 reads FYNNEI. With 6 bases clipped from V and 4 bases from J, the junction kept 9 bases outside the gene matches. The chain's CDR3 is CASSQGQSQNQPQHF. DNA for the CDR3: TGTGCCAGCAGCCAGGGACAGTCCCAGAATCAGCCCCAGCATTTT. The whole variable domain, remainder taken from reference TRBV2 and TRBJ1-5, is EPEVTQTPSHQVTQMGQEVILRCVPISNHLYFYWYRQILGQKVEFLVSFYNNEISEKSEIFDDQFSVERPDGSNFTLKIRSTKLEDSAMYFCASSQGQSQNQPQHFGDGTRLSIL.

The chain carries TRBV6-6 and TRBJ2-7; TRBD1 aligns across 11 bases. Germline-derived CDR1 and CDR2 are MNHNY and SVGAGI (reference sequence). The trim removed 2 bases at V and 6 bases at J, leaving 9 bases unmatched. There are 16 residues in the CDR3. CDR3 sequence reads: CASSYPPGQGVGEQYF. CDR3 in DNA: TGTGCCAGCAGTTACCCTCCGGGACAGGGGGTCGGCGAGCAGTACTTC.

The V and J genes are TRBV6-1 and TRBJ1-2; weak D call: TRBD1 (5 bases). The CDR3 loop spans 15 amino acids. The V and J ends lost 6 bases and 8 bases respectively, with 22 bases between them. Germline V CDR1 and CDR2: MNHNS, SASEGT. CDR3 coding DNA: TGTGCCAGCAGGGAGACCGGGACTTCAAGTGGGGGCTACACCTTC. It encodes CASRETGTSSGGYTF.

CDR3 DNA: TGTGCTAGTGGTCCTTCCGGAGGGGCTAATGGCTACACCTTC. Translating gives CASGPSGGANGYTF. J is TRBJ1-2 and V is TRBV12-5, with a possible D match to TRBD1 (5 bases). CDR3 length equals 14 residues. The V and J ends lost 5 bases and 6 bases respectively, with 16 bases between them. Germline values: CDR1 LGHNT, CDR2 FRNRAP.

The V and J genes are TRBV2 and TRBJ2-7, with D perhaps TRBD2 (6 bases). Between the trimmed V and J ends, which lost 6 bases and 3 bases, there was a span of 21 bases. This CDR3 region has 16 residues. Germline V gene data show CDR1 as SNHLY and CDR2 as FYNNEI. The CDR3 loop reads CASSRGGSDRFYEQYF. The CDR3 DNA sequence: TGTGCCAGCAGCCGGGGAGGCAGCGACAGATTCTACGAGCAGTACTTC.

The V call is TRBV5-1, the J call TRBJ2-1; 7 bases line up with TRBD1. The V gene's germline CDR1 is SGHRS and CDR2 YFSETQ. The V segment lost 2 bases and the J segment 2 bases; nucleotides outside the gene matches: 7. This CDR3 spans 16 amino acids. The CDR3 DNA reads as TGCGCCAGCAGCTTCTTACAGGGGAGAGCCTACAATGAGCAGTTCTTC. Protein: CASSFLQGRAYNEQFF.

This clone was detected once. The chain couples TRBV15 to TRBJ2-5, with a tentative D call TRBD2 (5 bases). The CDR3 is 15 residues long. Trimming removed 4 bases from V and 5 bases from J, with 17 bases in between. Germline CDR1 and CDR2: LNHNV and YYDKDF (reference sequence). CDR3: CATSITGAVQETQYF. DNA for the CDR3: TGTGCCACCAGCATAACCGGAGCGGTCCAGGAGACCCAGTACTTC.

Notes on this clone: This sample includes further DNA sequences coding for the same CDR3. The J gene is TRBJ2-7, the V gene TRBV7-2; 8 positions match TRBD2. CDR1 is SGHTA, CDR2 FQGNSA, per germline. V was clipped by 4 bases and J by 2 bases; unmatched bases: 4. This CDR3 spans 14 amino acids. Here the CDR3 reads CASSSSGSAYEQYF. DNA of the CDR3: TGTGCCAGCAGCTCCAGCGGGAGCGCCTACGAGCAGTACTTC. The full variable domain, its missing parts supplied by reference TRBV7-2 and TRBJ2-7, is GAGVSQSPSNKVTEKGKDVELRCDPISGHTALYWYRQSLGQGLEFLIYFQGNSAPDKSGLPSDRFSAERTGGSVSTLTIQRTQQEDSAVYLCASSSSGSAYEQYFGPGTRLTVT.

The V call is TRBV29-1, the J call TRBJ2-3; weak D call: TRBD2 (10 bases). This CDR3 is built from 20 residues. From germline, CDR1 is SQVTM and CDR2 ANQGSEA. V was trimmed by 7 bases and J by 4 bases, leaving 36 bases between them. CDR3 DNA sequence: TGCAGCGCCGGGACAGGGTCTTGGAGCGGGAGGGCCAAGTATCCAGATACGCAGTATTTT. This encodes CSAGTGSWSGRAKYPDTQYF.